Listed below are T cell receptor beta chains from one sample, sequenced in a study of shared clonotypes between healthy human individuals. The method was immunoSEQ multiplex PCR; TCRdb's version includes in-frame clones alone and lacks a portion of them. Among about 1.1 million clones, around 78% were seen once, and the ten largest hold more than 0.55%. Sequencing input: memory CD4+ T cells from PBMCs. Receptor source: a man younger than 35 in good health. Some clones in this sample may be carry-over from other donors' samples. Each CDR3 is given with its conserved first and last residue. The order of the fields is V gene, J gene, CDR3 protein.

v_call: TRBV5-4; j_call: TRBJ1-1; cdr3_aa: CASSLVTGTAFF
v_call: TRBV5-6; j_call: TRBJ1-2; cdr3_aa: CASRGSRENGYTF
v_call: TRBV7-2; j_call: TRBJ1-3; cdr3_aa: CASSLQSDSGNTIYF
v_call: TRBV2; j_call: TRBJ2-7; cdr3_aa: CASSAGTDGLEQYF
v_call: TRBV28; j_call: TRBJ1-1; cdr3_aa: CASSRLERLEAFF
v_call: TRBV7-2; j_call: TRBJ2-3; cdr3_aa: CASSRLSGRTTDTQYF
v_call: TRBV11-1; j_call: TRBJ2-2; cdr3_aa: CASSGQGELFF
v_call: TRBV5-1; j_call: TRBJ1-4; cdr3_aa: CASSSGTGTTTNEKLFF
v_call: TRBV15; j_call: TRBJ1-5; cdr3_aa: CATSGGQGGQPQHF
v_call: TRBV28; j_call: TRBJ2-7; cdr3_aa: CASSGQRDRAYEQYF
v_call: TRBV11-3; j_call: TRBJ2-3; cdr3_aa: CASSRTSVSTDTQYF
v_call: TRBV5-1; j_call: TRBJ1-3; cdr3_aa: CASSPQDPGNTIYF
v_call: TRBV7-3; j_call: TRBJ2-1; cdr3_aa: CASSLMSGQGPNEQFF
v_call: TRBV27; j_call: TRBJ2-3; cdr3_aa: CASSLSVWEGRTDTQYF
v_call: TRBV5-5; j_call: TRBJ2-3; cdr3_aa: CASSSGQGDRWDTQYF
v_call: TRBV6-5; j_call: TRBJ2-7; cdr3_aa: CASSILATGEQYF
v_call: TRBV6-5; j_call: TRBJ2-5; cdr3_aa: CASRLTGGRETQYF
v_call: TRBV5-5; j_call: TRBJ1-4; cdr3_aa: CASSPGQTPNEKLFF
v_call: TRBV13; j_call: TRBJ2-2; cdr3_aa: CASSSTGLAGGGELFF
v_call: TRBV9; j_call: TRBJ1-4; cdr3_aa: CASSTGGRARANEKLFF
v_call: TRBV27; j_call: TRBJ1-2; cdr3_aa: CASSLTGQGYGYTF
v_call: TRBV18; j_call: TRBJ2-1; cdr3_aa: CASSPALATLYNEQFF
v_call: TRBV28; j_call: TRBJ1-2; cdr3_aa: CASSTTSGPNYGYTF
v_call: TRBV10-2; j_call: TRBJ2-7; cdr3_aa: CASSESGTGKHEQYF
v_call: TRBV19; j_call: TRBJ1-2; cdr3_aa: CASSIAGKGYTF
v_call: TRBV7-9; j_call: TRBJ1-2; cdr3_aa: CASSLDRIPYGYTF
v_call: TRBV18; j_call: TRBJ2-2; cdr3_aa: CASSPRNTANTGELFF
v_call: TRBV5-6; j_call: TRBJ1-2; cdr3_aa: CASSPGTVGYTF
v_call: TRBV7-8; j_call: TRBJ1-1; cdr3_aa: CASSLARVRNTEAFF
v_call: TRBV4-2; j_call: TRBJ1-5; cdr3_aa: CASSPGRGRDQPQHF
v_call: TRBV30; j_call: TRBJ1-3; cdr3_aa: CAWRRDLGSWGNTIYF
v_call: TRBV10-3; j_call: TRBJ1-5; cdr3_aa: CAISESTRRGNQPQHF
v_call: TRBV7-3; j_call: TRBJ2-1; cdr3_aa: CASSFGGFYEQFF
v_call: TRBV6-4; j_call: TRBJ2-1; cdr3_aa: CASARDPYRNEQFF
v_call: TRBV6-5; j_call: TRBJ2-7; cdr3_aa: CASSYSGNLYEQYF
v_call: TRBV20-1; j_call: TRBJ2-7; cdr3_aa: CSADDGYEQYF
v_call: TRBV28; j_call: TRBJ1-5; cdr3_aa: CASSWDRASNQPQHF
v_call: TRBV6-6; j_call: TRBJ1-4; cdr3_aa: CASSYLGRTNEKLFF
v_call: TRBV19; j_call: TRBJ1-5; cdr3_aa: CASSTDSPSNQPQHF
v_call: TRBV11-2; j_call: TRBJ1-1; cdr3_aa: CASLRGRTAEAFF
v_call: TRBV18; j_call: TRBJ2-2; cdr3_aa: CASSPHADGELFF
v_call: TRBV2; j_call: TRBJ2-7; cdr3_aa: CASSVLYEQYF
v_call: TRBV14; j_call: TRBJ2-5; cdr3_aa: CASSHQETQYF
v_call: TRBV2; j_call: TRBJ1-5; cdr3_aa: CASRTQRGSHQPQHF
v_call: TRBV23-1; j_call: TRBJ1-4; cdr3_aa: CASSQLWDRNEKLFF
v_call: TRBV7-2; j_call: TRBJ2-2; cdr3_aa: CASSLNTAVLFF
v_call: TRBV18; j_call: TRBJ2-5; cdr3_aa: CASSPLGLQETQYF
v_call: TRBV30; j_call: TRBJ1-1; cdr3_aa: CAWSGGRTEAFF
v_call: TRBV5-1; j_call: TRBJ2-3; cdr3_aa: CASSLVGSPYTDTQYF
v_call: TRBV27; j_call: TRBJ2-6; cdr3_aa: CASSLSGGRSGANVLTF
v_call: TRBV30; j_call: TRBJ2-6; cdr3_aa: CAWRGDRSISGANVLTF
v_call: TRBV4-1; j_call: TRBJ1-1; cdr3_aa: CASSPPDGAIRTEAFF
v_call: TRBV28; j_call: TRBJ2-3; cdr3_aa: CASNTIWTRTDTQYF
v_call: TRBV5-1; j_call: TRBJ1-1; cdr3_aa: CASSLISAGGTEAFF
v_call: TRBV10-1; j_call: TRBJ2-3; cdr3_aa: CASSPDWQGTQYF
v_call: TRBV5-4; j_call: TRBJ2-5; cdr3_aa: CASSLYPTTGETQYF
v_call: TRBV12-5; j_call: TRBJ2-1; cdr3_aa: CASARSGPNEQFF